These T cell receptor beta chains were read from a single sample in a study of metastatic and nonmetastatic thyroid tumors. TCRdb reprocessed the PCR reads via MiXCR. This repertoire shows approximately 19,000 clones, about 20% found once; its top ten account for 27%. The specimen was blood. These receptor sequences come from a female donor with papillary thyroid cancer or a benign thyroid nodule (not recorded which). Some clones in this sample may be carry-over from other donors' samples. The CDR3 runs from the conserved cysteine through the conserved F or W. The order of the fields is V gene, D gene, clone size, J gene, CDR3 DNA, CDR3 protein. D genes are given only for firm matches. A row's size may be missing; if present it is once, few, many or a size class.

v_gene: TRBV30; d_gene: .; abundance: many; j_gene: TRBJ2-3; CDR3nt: TGTGCCTGGAAACAGGGCCTACTGACAGATACGCAGTATTTT; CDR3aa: CAWKQGLLTDTQYF
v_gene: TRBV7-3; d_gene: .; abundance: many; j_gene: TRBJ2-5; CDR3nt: TGTGCCAGCAGCTTCCAGCCCGGAGAGACCCAGTACTTC; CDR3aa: CASSFQPGETQYF
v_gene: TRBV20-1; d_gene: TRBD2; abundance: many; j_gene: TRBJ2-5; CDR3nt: TGCAGTGTTGAATACCCTAGCGGGGGGGCGTTAGAGACCCAGTACTTC; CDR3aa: CSVEYPSGGALETQYF
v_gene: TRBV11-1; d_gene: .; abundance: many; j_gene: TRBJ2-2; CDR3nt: TGTGCCAGCGCCGGAGGCTCGTGGGGGGACACCGGGGAGCTGTTTTTT; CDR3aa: CASAGGSWGDTGELFF
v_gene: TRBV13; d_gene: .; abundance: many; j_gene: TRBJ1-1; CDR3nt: TGTGCCAGCAGGCGCCTCAGGGAGGGGAACACTGAAGCTTTCTTT; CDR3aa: CASRRLREGNTEAFF
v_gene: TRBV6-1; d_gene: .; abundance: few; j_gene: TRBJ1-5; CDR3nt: TGTGCCAGCAGTGAGGTGAGCAATCAGCCCCAGCATTTT; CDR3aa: CASSEVSNQPQHF
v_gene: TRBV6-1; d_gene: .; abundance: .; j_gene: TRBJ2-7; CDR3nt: TGTGCCAGCGGCCGGGGCGGCGAGCAGTACTTC; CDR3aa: CASGRGGEQYF
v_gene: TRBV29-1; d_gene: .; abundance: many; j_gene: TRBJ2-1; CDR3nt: TGCAGCGCCGGTCAGCCCTACAATGAGCAGTTCTTC; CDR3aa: CSAGQPYNEQFF
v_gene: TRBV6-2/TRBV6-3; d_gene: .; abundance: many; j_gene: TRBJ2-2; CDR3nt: TGTGCCAGCAGCCGACTAGGGGGGAACGACGGGGAGCTGTTTTTT; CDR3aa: CASSRLGGNDGELFF
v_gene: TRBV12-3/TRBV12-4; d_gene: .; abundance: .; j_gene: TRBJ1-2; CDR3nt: TGTGCCAGCAGGAGGGACATTGGAGGCTACACCTTC; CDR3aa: CASRRDIGGYTF
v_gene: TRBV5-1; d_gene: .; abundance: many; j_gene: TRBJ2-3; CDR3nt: TGCGCCAGCAGCTTGGGCGGAACTAGCACAGATACGCAGTATTTT; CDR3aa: CASSLGGTSTDTQYF
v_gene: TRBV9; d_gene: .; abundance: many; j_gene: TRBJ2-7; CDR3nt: TGTGCCAGCAGCGTAGCATCCGAGCAGGGGGGGGCTAAGTACTTC; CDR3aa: CASSVASEQGGAKYF
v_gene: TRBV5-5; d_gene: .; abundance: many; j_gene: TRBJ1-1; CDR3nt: TGTGCCAGCAGCTTCGACAGGGAAGCTTTCTTT; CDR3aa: CASSFDREAFF
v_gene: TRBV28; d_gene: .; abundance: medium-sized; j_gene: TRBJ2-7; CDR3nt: TGTGCCAGCAGTTTTTTCGGGCAGGGCGGCGAGCAGTACTTC; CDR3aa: CASSFFGQGGEQYF
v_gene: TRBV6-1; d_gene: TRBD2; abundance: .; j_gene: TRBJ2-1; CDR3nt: TGTGCCAGCAACACCGAACTAGCGGGAGGCAATGAGAAGTTCTTC; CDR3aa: CASNTELAGGNEKFF
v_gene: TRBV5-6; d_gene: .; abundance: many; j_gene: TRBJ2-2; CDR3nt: TGTGCCAGCAGCTTGTACGGCACCGGGGAGCTGTTTTTT; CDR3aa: CASSLYGTGELFF
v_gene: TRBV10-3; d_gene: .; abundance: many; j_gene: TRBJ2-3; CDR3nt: TGTGCCATCAGTGCTAACAGGGCCGAAACAGATACGCAGTATTTT; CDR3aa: CAISANRAETDTQYF